This entry lists 7 T cell receptor beta chains sequenced from one sample in a study of blood T cell repertoires in COVID-19. Profiling relied on immunoSEQ multiplex PCR, and the TCRdb table lists in-frame clones only, not all of them. The table records hundreds of thousands of clones, about 88% of them present only once. Sequenced sample: PBMCs or T cells enriched from blood (not recorded which). The receptors derive from a woman aged 18-29 years who had been exposed to COVID-19.

The rearrangement joins TRBV2 to TRBJ1-5; D is unclear. V was pared by 6 bases and J by 5 bases, with 11 bases between. The germline gives CDR1 SNHLY, CDR2 FYNNEI. The CDR3 totals 13 residues. The CDR3 DNA sequence: TGTGCCAGCAGCTCGGGAAGTTATCAGCCCCAGCATTTT. This encodes CASSSGSYQPQHF.

V gene TRBV28 combines with J gene TRBJ1-6; possibly TRBD1 for D (6 bases). Germline CDR1 and CDR2: MDHEN and SYDVKM. This CDR3 has 15 residues. Trimming removed 7 bases from V and 7 bases from J, with 17 bases in between. The CDR3 nucleotides read TGTGCCAGCACCATGGGAGGGGGTGGGAATTCACCCCTCCACTTT. Its translation is CASTMGGGGNSPLHF.

The J gene is TRBJ1-2, the V gene TRBV11-2; D unclear. The CDR3 is made up of 12 amino acids. Germline CDR1 and CDR2: SGHAT and FQNNGV. V was pared by 0 bases and J by 5 bases, with 4 bases between. CDR3 bases: TGTGCCAGCAGCTTAGACCGTTATGGCTACACCTTC. Translating gives CASSLDRYGYTF.

The gene calls are TRBV12-5 and TRBJ2-1; D is possibly TRBD1 (5 bases). Germline assignment: CDR1 LGHNT and CDR2 FRNRAP. The ends were cut back, 5 bases at V and 5 bases at J, with 16 bases in the middle. CDR3 size: 15 residues. The DNA of the CDR3 is TGTGCTAGTGGTATGTACTCTAGGGGTAACAATGAGCAGTTCTTC. It encodes CASGMYSRGNNEQFF.

The CDR3 coding sequence is TGTGCCAGCAGTTCCCAACAGGGTTGGGGCTACACCTTC. This sequence encodes CASSSQQGWGYTF. This rearrangement joins TRBV28 to TRBJ1-2; possibly TRBD1 for D (6 bases). Deletions cut 4 bases from V and 8 bases from J, with 14 bases between. Germline V gene lookup returns CDR1 MDHEN and CDR2 SYDVKM. CDR3 size: 13 residues.

The V gene is TRBV7-3, the J gene TRBJ2-1, with 13 bases identical to TRBD2. CDR3 length equals 17 residues. Trimming took 5 bases from V and 10 from J; bases not matched to a gene: 14. Germline V gene sequence: CDR1 SGHTA, CDR2 FQGTGA. The DNA of the CDR3 is TGTGCCAGCAGCCCCATTACCACTAGCGGGGGGGCAGGGGAGCAGTTCTTC. Translation: CASSPITTSGGAGEQFF.

This chain's CDR3 is CASSHPRLACTYEQYF. CDR3 bases: TGTGCCAGCAGCCATCCCAGACTAGCGTGTACCTACGAGCAGTACTTC. The rearrangement joins TRBV7-3 to TRBJ2-7, with 8 positions matching TRBD2. The CDR3 consists of 16 residues. The V gene end was trimmed by 5 bases and the J gene end by 2 bases; junction bases not matched to a gene: 11. CDR1 and CDR2 from the germline V gene are SGHTA and FQGTGA.